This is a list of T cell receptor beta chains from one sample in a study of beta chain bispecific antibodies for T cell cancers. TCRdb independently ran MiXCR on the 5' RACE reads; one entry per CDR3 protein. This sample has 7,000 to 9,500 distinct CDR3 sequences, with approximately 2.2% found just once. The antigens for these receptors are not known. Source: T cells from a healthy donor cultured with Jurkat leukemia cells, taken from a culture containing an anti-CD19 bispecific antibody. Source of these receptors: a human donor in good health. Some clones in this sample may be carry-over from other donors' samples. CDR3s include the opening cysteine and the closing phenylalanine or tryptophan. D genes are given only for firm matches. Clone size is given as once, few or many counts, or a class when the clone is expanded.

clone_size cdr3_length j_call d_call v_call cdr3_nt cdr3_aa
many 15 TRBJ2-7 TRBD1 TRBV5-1 TGCGCCAGCAGCTCCTGGACAGGGGCTACCTACGAGCAGTACTTC CASSSWTGATYEQYF
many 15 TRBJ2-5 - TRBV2 TGTGCCAGCAGTGATCAGGGGCCAGAGGGAGAGACCCAGTACTTC CASSDQGPEGETQYF
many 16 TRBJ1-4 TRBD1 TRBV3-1 TGTGCCAGCAGCCAAGGGACAGGGGGCTATAATGAAAAACTGTTTTTT CASSQGTGGYNEKLFF
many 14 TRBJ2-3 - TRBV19 TGTGCCAGTAGTATTGGGTCCAGCACAGATACGCAGTATTTT CASSIGSSTDTQYF
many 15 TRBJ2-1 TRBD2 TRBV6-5 TGTGCCAGCAGTTCTCCGGGGGGGCCGGTCAATGAGCAGTTCTTC CASSSPGGPVNEQFF
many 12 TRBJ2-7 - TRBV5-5 TGTGCCAGCAGTCCCGGGACCCCCGAGCAGTACTTC CASSPGTPEQYF
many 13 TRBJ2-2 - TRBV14 TGTGCCAGCAGCCTCGTTCGGGACGGGGAGCTGTTTTTT CASSLVRDGELFF
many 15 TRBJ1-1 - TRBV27 TGTGCCAGCAGTCCCTGGGGGCGGGAGAACACTGAAGCTTTCTTT CASSPWGRENTEAFF
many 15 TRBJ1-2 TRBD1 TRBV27 TGTGCCAGCAGTTCGATGGGACAGGGGGATAGTGGCTACACCTTC CASSSMGQGDSGYTF
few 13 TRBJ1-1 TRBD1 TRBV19 TGTGCCAGTAGCACCGATAGACAGGGCTCAGCTTTCTTT CASSTDRQGSAFF
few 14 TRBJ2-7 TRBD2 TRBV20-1 TGCAGTGCTCACCCTAGCGGGGGGGGGGATGAGCAGTACTTC CSAHPSGGGDEQYF
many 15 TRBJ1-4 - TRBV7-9 TGTGCCAGCAGCTTAGGAGGGGGGCCTAATGAAAAACTGTTTTTT CASSLGGGPNEKLFF
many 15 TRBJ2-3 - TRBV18 TGTGCCAGCTCTAACCGGGACCAATCGGGAGATACGCAGTATTTT CASSNRDQSGDTQYF
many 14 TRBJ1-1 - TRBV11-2 TGTGCCAGCAGCTCCCCGACAGGGAACACTGAAGCTTTCTTT CASSSPTGNTEAFF
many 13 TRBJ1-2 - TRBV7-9 TGTGCCAGCAGCCCCACAGAAATTGTGGGGTACACCTTC CASSPTEIVGYTF
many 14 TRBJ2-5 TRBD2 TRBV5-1 TGCGCCAGCAGCTTGGTCGGGGGGCAAGAGACCCAGTACTTC CASSLVGGQETQYF
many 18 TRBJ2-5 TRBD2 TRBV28 TGTGCCAGCAGTTTGGGACTAGCGGGGAATCGGGACGGAGAGACCCAGTACTTC CASSLGLAGNRDGETQYF
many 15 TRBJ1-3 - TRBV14 TGTGCCAGCAGCCAAGTTATTGGCGGGGGGAACACCATATATTTT CASSQVIGGGNTIYF
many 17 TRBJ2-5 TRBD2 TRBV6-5 TGTGCCAGCAGTTCCGGGACTAGCCGGCGGGACCAAGAGACCCAGTACTTC CASSSGTSRRDQETQYF
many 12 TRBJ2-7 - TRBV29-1 TGCAGCGTTGACCTCCAGACAGGCGAGCAGTACTTC CSVDLQTGEQYF
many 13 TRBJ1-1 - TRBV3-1 TGTGCCAGCAGCCACCCCCGGGGGACTGAAGCTTTCTTT CASSHPRGTEAFF
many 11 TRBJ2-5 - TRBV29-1 TGCAGCGGGACACACCAAGAGACCCAGTACTTC CSGTHQETQYF
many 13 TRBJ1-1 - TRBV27 TGTGCCAGCAGTGTGGCAGGATACACTGAAGCTTTCTTT CASSVAGYTEAFF
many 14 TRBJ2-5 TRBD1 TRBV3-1 TGTGCCAGCAGCTTGGGGACAGGACAAGAGACCCAGTACTTC CASSLGTGQETQYF
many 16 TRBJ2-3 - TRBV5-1 TGCGCCAGCAGCCGCGACGGACCTATAGGCACAGATACGCAGTATTTT CASSRDGPIGTDTQYF
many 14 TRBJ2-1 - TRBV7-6 TGTGCCAGCAGCGTCCGGGACTCCTCCCATGAGCAGTTCTTC CASSVRDSSHEQFF
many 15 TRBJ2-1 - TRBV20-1 TGCAGGGCCTCCGACAATCAGCCCTATCTCAATGAGCAGTTCTTC CRASDNQPYLNEQFF
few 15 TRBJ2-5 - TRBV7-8 TGTGCCAGCAGCCCAAGCGGTCTTCTACAAGAGACCCAGTACTTC CASSPSGLLQETQYF
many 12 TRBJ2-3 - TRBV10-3 TGTGCCTCAGGACACAGCACAGATACGCAGTATTTT CASGHSTDTQYF
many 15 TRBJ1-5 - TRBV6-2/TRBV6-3 TGTGCCAGCAGTTACTCTCTGGTTAGCAATCAGCCCCAGCATTTT CASSYSLVSNQPQHF
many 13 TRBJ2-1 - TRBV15 TGTGCCACCAGCAGAGATGAGGGGAATGAGCAGTTCTTC CATSRDEGNEQFF
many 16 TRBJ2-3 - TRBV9 TGTGCCAGCAGCACCCCGCGGGACAGTGGTACGGATACGCAGTATTTT CASSTPRDSGTDTQYF
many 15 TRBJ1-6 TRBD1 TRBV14 TGTGCCAGCAGCCCTTGGGGGACAGGGCTTTCACCCCTCCACTTT CASSPWGTGLSPLHF
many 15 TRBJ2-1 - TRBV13 TGTGCCAGCAGCTTCCGGACCGTCCCTGACGGTGAGCAGTTCTTC CASSFRTVPDGEQFF
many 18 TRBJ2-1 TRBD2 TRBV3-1 TGTGCCAGCAGCCTTGTATTTAGCGGGGGGGTTCACTACAATGAGCAGTTCTTC CASSLVFSGGVHYNEQFF
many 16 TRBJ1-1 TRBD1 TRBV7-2 TGTGCCAGCAGCTACCCGGGACAGCGTGAAAACACTGAAGCTTTCTTT CASSYPGQRENTEAFF
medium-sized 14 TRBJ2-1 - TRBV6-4 TGTGCCAGCAGTGACACGGGAACACTGACTGAGCAGTTCTTC CASSDTGTLTEQFF
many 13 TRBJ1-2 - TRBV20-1 TGCAGTGCTCTTCCGGGACAAAACTATGGCTACACCTTC CSALPGQNYGYTF
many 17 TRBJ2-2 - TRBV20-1 TGCAGTGCTAGGGCCGGGACTCCTTTCGCGAACACCGGGGAGCTGTTTTTT CSARAGTPFANTGELFF
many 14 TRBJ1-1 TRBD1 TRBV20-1 TGCAGTCCTTTAAGGGGACAGGCTAACACTGAAGCTTTCTTT CSPLRGQANTEAFF
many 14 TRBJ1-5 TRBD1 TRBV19 TGTGCCAGTCAGATGACAGGGGTGGGTCAGCCCCAGCATTTT CASQMTGVGQPQHF
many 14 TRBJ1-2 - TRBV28 TGTGCCAGCAGTTCTGGGACCGACTTCTATGGCTACACCTTC CASSSGTDFYGYTF
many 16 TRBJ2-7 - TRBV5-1 TGCGCCAGCAGCTTGGGGGGCGGGGAGTCCCCGTTGGAGCAGTACTTC CASSLGGGESPLEQYF
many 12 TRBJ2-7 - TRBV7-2 TGTGCCAGCAGCCTCACAGGGATCGAGCAGTACTTC CASSLTGIEQYF
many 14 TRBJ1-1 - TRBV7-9 TGTGCCAGCAGCTTAAGCCCGGGGTGGGCTGAAGCTTTCTTT CASSLSPGWAEAFF
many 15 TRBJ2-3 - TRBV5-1 TGCGCCAGCAGCTTGGGACTATCCATCGGAGATACGCAGTATTTT CASSLGLSIGDTQYF
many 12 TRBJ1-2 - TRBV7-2 TGTGCCAGCAGCCCGCAAAGCCTGGGCTACACCTTC CASSPQSLGYTF
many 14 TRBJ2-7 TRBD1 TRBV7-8 TGTGCCAGCAGCTTGGAGACAGGGTCCTACGAGCAGTACTTC CASSLETGSYEQYF
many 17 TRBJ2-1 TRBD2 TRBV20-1 TGCAGTGCTCCCGACCCTAGCGGGGGGGCCGGGGCGGCTGAGCAGTTCTTC CSAPDPSGGAGAAEQFF
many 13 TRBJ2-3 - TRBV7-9 TGTGCCAGCAGAACGACAACATCAGATACGCAGTATTTT CASRTTTSDTQYF
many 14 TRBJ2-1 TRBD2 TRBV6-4 TGTGCCAGCAGTGACAGACTAGCTTCCCATGAGCAGTTCTTC CASSDRLASHEQFF
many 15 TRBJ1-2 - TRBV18 TGTGCCAGCTCACCACCTGGAGGAGACCGAGTGGGCTACACCTTC CASSPPGGDRVGYTF
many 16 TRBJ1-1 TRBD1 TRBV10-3 TGTGCCATCAGTGTAGGTCCAGGGGGTCTGAACACTGAAGCTTTCTTT CAISVGPGGLNTEAFF